This TCR beta chain was recovered during a study of molecular identifiers for immune sequencing clone quantification. Listed TCR primers and previously described methods were used for bulk TCR libraries. Each CDR3 protein is one row after TCRdb ran MiXCR on the PCR reads. The table has about 500,000 distinct CDR3 sequences, about 20% seen once. Germline V gives CDR1 MGHRA, CDR2 YSYEKL. V was shortened by 1 base and J by 5 bases, with 5 bases between the two germline ends. The CDR3 sequence is 12 residues long. The sample was naive CD8+ T cells from blood, with Jurkat cell RNA spiked in. Regarding subset: FACS-sorted CD8+CD4-CCR7+CD45RA+ naive T cells. The V call is TRBV4-1, the J call TRBJ2-5; D is uncertain. The receptor was derived from a human donor in good health. Some libraries in this study had Jurkat cell RNA spiked in. CDR3 in amino acids: CASSQGFETQYF. CDR3 coding DNA: TGCGCCAGCAGCCAAGGGTTCGAGACCCAGTACTTC.